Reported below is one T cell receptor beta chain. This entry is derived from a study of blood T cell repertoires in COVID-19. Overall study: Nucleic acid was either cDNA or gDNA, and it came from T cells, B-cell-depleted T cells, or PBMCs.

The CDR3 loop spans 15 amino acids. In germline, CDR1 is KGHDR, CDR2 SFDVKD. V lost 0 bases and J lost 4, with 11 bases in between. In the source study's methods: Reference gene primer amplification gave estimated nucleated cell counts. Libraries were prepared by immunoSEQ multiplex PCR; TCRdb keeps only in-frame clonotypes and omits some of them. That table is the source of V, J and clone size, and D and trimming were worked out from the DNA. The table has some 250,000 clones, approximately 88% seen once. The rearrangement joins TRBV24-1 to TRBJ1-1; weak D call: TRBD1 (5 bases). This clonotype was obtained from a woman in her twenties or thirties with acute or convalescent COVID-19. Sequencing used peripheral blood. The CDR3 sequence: CATSDLRAGSTEAFF. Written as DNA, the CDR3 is TGTGCCACCAGTGATTTGCGTGCAGGGTCCACTGAAGCTTTCTTT.